This TCR beta chain was obtained from a study of shared clonotypes between healthy human individuals. In its sample, this clone was seen a few times. The assay was immunoSEQ multiplex PCR, and TCRdb's table has in-frame clones only and misses some. The sample has over 750,000 clones, around 96% seen once. Naive CD8 cells, CD45RO-negative and positively selected for CCR7, excluded terminally differentiated effector memory CD45RA+ cells. The CDR3 consists of 14 residues. CDR1 is SEHNR and CDR2 is FQNEAQ in the germline V gene (reference sequence). J lost 2 bases, V lost 8 bases, and 9 bases had no gene match.

The clonotype was recovered from a man aged 30 to 39 in good health. The sequenced sample consisted of naive CD8+ T cells sorted from blood. V and J are TRBV7-9 and TRBJ2-7, with 7 positions matching TRBD2. CDR3 DNA: TGTGCCAGCGAACCTAGCGGAGACACCTACGAGCAGTACTTC. Protein: CASEPSGDTYEQYF.